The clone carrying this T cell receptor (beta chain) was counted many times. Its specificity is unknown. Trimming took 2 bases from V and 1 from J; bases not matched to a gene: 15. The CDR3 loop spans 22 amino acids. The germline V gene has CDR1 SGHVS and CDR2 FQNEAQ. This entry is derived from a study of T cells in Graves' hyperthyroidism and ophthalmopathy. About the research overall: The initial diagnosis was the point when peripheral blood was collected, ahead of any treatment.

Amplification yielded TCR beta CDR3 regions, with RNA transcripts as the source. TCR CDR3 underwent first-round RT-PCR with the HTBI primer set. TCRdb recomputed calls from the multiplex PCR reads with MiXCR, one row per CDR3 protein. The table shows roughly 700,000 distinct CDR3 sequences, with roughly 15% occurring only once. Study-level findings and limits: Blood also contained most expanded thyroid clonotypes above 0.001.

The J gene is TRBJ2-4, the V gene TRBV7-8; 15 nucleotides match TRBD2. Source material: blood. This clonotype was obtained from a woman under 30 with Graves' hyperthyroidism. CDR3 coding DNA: TGTGCCAGCAGCTTACGTCCCGGGACTAGCGGGAGGCCCTGGGGGGCCAAAAACATTCAGTACTTC. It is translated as CASSLRPGTSGRPWGAKNIQYF.